This T cell receptor beta chain is drawn from a study of blood T cells in healthy people across ages (dated by TCRdb to the mid-2010s). Context from the whole study: In model experiments, template switching captured roughly one uniquely barcoded TCR beta cDNA molecule for every two T cells. For two donors (one aged 18 to 29 and one aged 80 or older), the study analyzed two additional independent replicas of 1 million unique cDNA reads from the same blood draw. Donors were grouped into four age groups: young (average 16 years), middle-aged (39), aged (around 60) and long-lived (around 82). The study measured age-related changes in TCR beta repertoire diversity using deep sequencing normalized with unique cDNA molecular identifiers.

This clonotype has just a few counts. Its antigen remains undetermined. The CDR3 does not close with the conserved phenylalanine or tryptophan, likely indicating a read error. Paper-wide results and their limitations: There was a strong correlation between observed TCR beta diversity and the percentage of naive T cells measured by flow cytometry. Since profiling was done on bulk unsorted PBMCs, naive and antigen-experienced compartments could not be conclusively compared. Donor CMV infection status was unknown, potentially confounding age-related changes in expanded clonotypes. As age increased, observed TCR beta diversity per million T cells dropped in a roughly linear way, and a significant reduction was already evident by age 40. Estimates of total diversity from one million sequenced T cells were regarded as lower bounds and underestimates. Compared with the aged group, more naive CD4+ T cells, fewer expanded clones and increased TCR diversity were shown by the long-lived group, suggesting age selection.

From a lookup of the germline V gene (reference sequence), CDR1 and CDR2 are DFQATT and SNEGSKA. Trimming takes 3 bases from V and 6 bases from J, and the germline ends sit 14 bases apart. Including both end residues, the CDR3 is 13 amino acids long. CDR3 DNA only is kept here, 39 bases in frame from base 1. Donors were approximately 42 systemically healthy Caucasian individuals from Russia aged about 6 to 100 years. Each donor gave 8 to 10 milliliters of peripheral blood, drawn into EDTA-treated Vacutainer tubes. Ficoll-Paque density-gradient centrifugation was used to isolate PBMCs, with at least 6.5 million per sample. Total RNA was extracted from PBMCs with Trizol reagent, with at least 5 micrograms obtained per sample. Naive CD45RAhigh/CD27high T cell percentages were measured by flow cytometry on a PBMC aliquot from every donor. Preparation of the library involved 5' RACE. Reads for this sample came from an Illumina HiSeq 2500. A second roughly 6 to 11 cycle PCR used a sample-barcoded 5' primer and a J-beta primer mix. Each TCR beta cDNA molecule received a unique molecular identifier from a template-switch 5' adaptor carrying 12 random nucleotides. Each sample yielded at least 3 million CDR3-containing paired-end reads. The Mint cDNA synthesis kit, primed by a TRBC-specific oligonucleotide, was used to synthesize first-strand cDNA from all RNA. Following uracil-DNA glycosylase treatment, all cDNA underwent a first 18-cycle PCR with the universal primers M1SS and BC2_uni_R. The study's own analysis went as follows. For normalization, 1 million high-quality reads, each with a distinct molecular identifier, were randomly selected from each sample. Reads sharing molecular identifiers were discarded rather than binned into consensus sequences. MiTCR, with a Q25 quality threshold and the strictest error-elimination algorithm, was used for CDR3 identification, clonotype clustering and error correction. Lower-bound total TCR beta diversity was estimated with a nonparametric unseen species model using Euler transformation. TCRdb cleaned the public reads at Q25 with fastp, built clones with MiXCR and kept in-frame beta chains. For every CDR3 protein sequence, its rows merge into one entry that carries the most common genes and DNA. TCRdb's processing, not the study's, gives the V and J calls here. The table for this sample lists approximately 580,000 distinct CDR3 sequences; 24% of them were counted only once. The top ten hold just over 8.5% of the sample.

These records were also assigned to another study, of T cells of mothers and their children. According to the second study: Nine systemically healthy Caucasian individuals, comprising three mothers and their six children, were included as donors. cDNA synthesis used all of the extracted RNA, with approximately 1.4 ug of RNA in each 15 ul reaction. In the second PCR, the M1S primer added sample barcodes and 2-4 random nucleotides. Over 8.5 million TCR beta CDR3 reads came from each mother, compared with approximately 2.8 million reads from each child. TCR recombination output is similarly shaped by thymic selection in related and unrelated pairs, with a minor effect exerted by inherited differences. Normalized repertoire overlap was always found to be slightly, but never significantly, higher in related mother-child pairs than in unrelated mother-child pairs. Persistent microchimeric T cell clones were not detected, at a sensitivity of around 100 clones per million clonotypes. The study used deep NGS to compare TCR beta repertoires of mothers and children, seeking features distinguishing related mother-child pairs from unrelated individuals. Mothers averaged around 43 +/- 4 years of age and children averaged approximately 12 +/- 4 years. After adapter ligation was performed with NEBNext reagents, the libraries were sequenced on an Illumina HiSeq 2000 with 100+100 nt paired-end reads. To prevent cross-contamination, the mother and child libraries were prepared a month apart and were sequenced in separate runs. For each donor, somewhere between roughly 500,000 and 2,100,000 distinct TCR beta clonotypes were identified. Naive TCR beta clonotypes were estimated from low-frequency clonotypes matched to each donor's FACS-determined naive share, without sorting.

This clonotype was obtained from a boy younger than 18 in good health. The chain uses TRBV20-1 and TRBJ1-1, and the D gene may be TRBD1, 5 bases matching. Input material: blood. The DNA sequence is given as TGCAGTGCTAGCGAAAGGGGCTTGTCTGAAGCTTTCCTT. This is translated as CSASERGLSEAFL.